This record concerns one T cell receptor (beta chain) sequence. No antigen is known for it. These data originate in a study of T-cell memory formation after mild COVID-19. On the study more broadly: Largely, the TCR clusters proved donor specific. Study results and limitations: Pre-infection memory showed some responding clones, and this suggested that cross-reactive memory joined.

TCRdb called the 5' RACE reads again in MiXCR, with one record for every CDR3 protein. The sample has hundreds of thousands of distinct CDR3 sequences, roughly 17% seen once. V gave up 3 bases and J gave up 8 bases, with 12 bases separating them. Germline CDR1 SGDLS, CDR2 YYNGEE. The CDR3 length is 13 residues. The sequence came from a man aged 18 to 35 who had mild COVID-19 (a few samples of this study predate the infection). Cell type and time point are not known. The sequencing sample was made of PBMCs or a T cell subset sorted from them (not recorded which). The chain joins TRBV9 to TRBJ2-1, with no clear D. CDR3 residues: CASSAWTRDEQFF. The CDR3 bases are TGTGCCAGCAGCGCATGGACCCGCGATGAGCAGTTCTTC.